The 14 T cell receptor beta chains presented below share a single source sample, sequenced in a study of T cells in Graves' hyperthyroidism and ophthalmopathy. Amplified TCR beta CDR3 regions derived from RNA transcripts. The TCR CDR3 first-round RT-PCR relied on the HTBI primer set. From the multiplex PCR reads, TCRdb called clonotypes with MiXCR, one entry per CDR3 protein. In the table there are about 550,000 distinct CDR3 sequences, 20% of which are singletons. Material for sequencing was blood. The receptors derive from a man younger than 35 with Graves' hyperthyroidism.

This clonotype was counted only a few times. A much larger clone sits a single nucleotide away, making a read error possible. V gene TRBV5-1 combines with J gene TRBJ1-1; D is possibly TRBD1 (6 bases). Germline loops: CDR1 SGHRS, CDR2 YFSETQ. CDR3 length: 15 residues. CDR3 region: CASSPGLRGDTEACF. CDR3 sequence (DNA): TGCGCCAGCAGCCCGGGACTCCGAGGGGACACTGAAGCTTGCTTT.

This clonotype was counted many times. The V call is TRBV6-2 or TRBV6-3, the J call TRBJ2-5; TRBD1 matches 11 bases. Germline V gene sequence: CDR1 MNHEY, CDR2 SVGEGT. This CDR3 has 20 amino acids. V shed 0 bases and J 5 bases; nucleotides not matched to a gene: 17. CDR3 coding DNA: TGTGCCAGCAGTTACTCCCACCGGGACAGGGGGAAGGGAAGAGCGGAGACCCAGTACTTC. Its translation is CASSYSHRDRGKGRAETQYF.

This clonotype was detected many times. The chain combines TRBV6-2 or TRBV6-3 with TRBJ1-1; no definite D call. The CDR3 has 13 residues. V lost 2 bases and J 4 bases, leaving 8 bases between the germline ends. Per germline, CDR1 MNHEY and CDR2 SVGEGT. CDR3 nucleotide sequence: TGTGCCAGCAGTTACGAGGGTCCCACTGAAGCTTTCTTT. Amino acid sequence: CASSYEGPTEAFF.

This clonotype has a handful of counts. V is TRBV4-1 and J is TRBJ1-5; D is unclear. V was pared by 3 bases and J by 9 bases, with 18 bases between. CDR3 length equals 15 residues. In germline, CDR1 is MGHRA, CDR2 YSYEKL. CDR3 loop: CASSHLRVPPGPQHF. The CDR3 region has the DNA TGCGCCAGCAGCCACCTCCGGGTCCCTCCGGGGCCCCAGCATTTT.

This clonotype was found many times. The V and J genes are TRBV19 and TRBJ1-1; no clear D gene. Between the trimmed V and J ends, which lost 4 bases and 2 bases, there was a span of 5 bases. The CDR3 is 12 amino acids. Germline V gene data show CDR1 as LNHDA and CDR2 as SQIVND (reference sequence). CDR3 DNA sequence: TGTGCCAGTAGTAATCGAAACACTGAAGCTTTCTTT. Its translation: CASSNRNTEAFF.

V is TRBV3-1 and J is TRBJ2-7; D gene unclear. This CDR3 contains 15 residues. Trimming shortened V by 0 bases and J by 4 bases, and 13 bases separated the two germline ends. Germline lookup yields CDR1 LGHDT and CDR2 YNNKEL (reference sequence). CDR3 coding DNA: TGTGCCAGCAGCCAAGAAGGGCTTTTTGATTACGAGCAGTACTTC. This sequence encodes CASSQEGLFDYEQYF.

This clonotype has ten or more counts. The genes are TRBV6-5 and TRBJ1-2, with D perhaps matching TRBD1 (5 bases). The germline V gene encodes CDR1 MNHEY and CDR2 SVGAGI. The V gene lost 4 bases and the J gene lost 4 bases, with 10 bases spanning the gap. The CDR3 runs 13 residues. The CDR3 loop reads CASSSGRGYGYTF. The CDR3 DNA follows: TGTGCCAGCAGTTCGGGACGGGGCTATGGCTACACCTTC.

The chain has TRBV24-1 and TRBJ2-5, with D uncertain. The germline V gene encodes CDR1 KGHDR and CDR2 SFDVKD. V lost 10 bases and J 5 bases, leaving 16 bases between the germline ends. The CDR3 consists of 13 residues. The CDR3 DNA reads TGTGCCACTTCAGAGTATTTGGGGGAGACCCAGTACTTC. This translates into CATSEYLGETQYF.

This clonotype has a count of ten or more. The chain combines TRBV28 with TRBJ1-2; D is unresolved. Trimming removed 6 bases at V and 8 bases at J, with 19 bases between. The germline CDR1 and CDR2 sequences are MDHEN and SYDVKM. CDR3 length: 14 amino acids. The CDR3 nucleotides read TGTGCCAGCAGGACAAGTTCTTTGAGTAGAGGCTACACCTTC. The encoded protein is CASRTSSLSRGYTF.

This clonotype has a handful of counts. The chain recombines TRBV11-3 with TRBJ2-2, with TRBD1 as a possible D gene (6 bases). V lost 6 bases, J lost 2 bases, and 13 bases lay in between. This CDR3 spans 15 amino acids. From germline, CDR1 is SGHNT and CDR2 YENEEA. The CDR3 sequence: CASRYRDANTGELFF. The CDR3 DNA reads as TGTGCCAGCAGATACAGGGACGCAAACACCGGGGAGCTGTTTTTT.

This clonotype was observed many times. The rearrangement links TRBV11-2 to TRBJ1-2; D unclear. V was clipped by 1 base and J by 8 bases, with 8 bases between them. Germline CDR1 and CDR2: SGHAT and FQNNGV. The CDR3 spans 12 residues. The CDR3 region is CASSLGPSGYTF. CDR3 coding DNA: TGTGCCAGCAGCTTAGGGCCGTCCGGCTACACCTTC. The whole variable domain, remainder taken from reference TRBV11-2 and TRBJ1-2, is EAGVAQSPRYKIIEKRQSVAFWCNPISGHATLYWYQQILGQGPKLLIQFQNNGVVDDSQLPKDRFSAERLKGVDSTLKIQPAKLEDSAVYLCASSLGPSGYTFGSGTRLTVV.

The CDR3: CASSPGFQGLDYGYTF. The CDR3 DNA sequence: TGTGCCAGCTCACCAGGCTTTCAGGGACTCGACTATGGCTACACCTTC. The V and J genes are TRBV18 and TRBJ1-2; D might be TRBD1 (5 bases). This CDR3 is built from 16 residues. Germline CDR1 reads KGHSH; CDR2 reads LQKENI. Trimming cost V 2 bases and J 3 bases, with 16 bases left between them.

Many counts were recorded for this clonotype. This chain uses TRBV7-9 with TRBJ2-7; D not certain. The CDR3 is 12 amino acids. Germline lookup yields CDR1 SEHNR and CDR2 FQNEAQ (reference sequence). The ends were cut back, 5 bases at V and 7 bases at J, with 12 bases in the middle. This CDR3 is CASSRVRWEQYF. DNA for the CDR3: TGTGCCAGCAGCCGTGTGAGGTGGGAGCAGTACTTC. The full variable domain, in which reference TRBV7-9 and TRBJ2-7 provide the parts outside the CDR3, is DTGVSQNPRHKITKRGQNVTFRCDPISEHNRLYWYRQTLGQGPEFLTYFQNEAQLEKSRLLSDRFSAERPKGSFSTLEIQRTEQGDSAMYLCASSRVRWEQYFGPGTRLTVT.

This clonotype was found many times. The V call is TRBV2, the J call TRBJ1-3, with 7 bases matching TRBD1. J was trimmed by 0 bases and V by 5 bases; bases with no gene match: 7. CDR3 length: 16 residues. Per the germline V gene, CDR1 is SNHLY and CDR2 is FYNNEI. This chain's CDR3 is CASSPQGPRSGNTIYF. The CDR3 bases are TGTGCCAGCAGTCCACAGGGGCCCCGCTCTGGAAACACCATATATTTT.